This T cell receptor (beta chain) was sequenced during a study of cytomegalovirus exposure and HLA in healthy donors. Germline CDR1 SGHVS, CDR2 FQNEAQ. This CDR3 spans 14 amino acids. Trimming cost V 4 bases and J 8 bases; bases outside gene matches: 6. Nominally healthy donors provided the samples, though records likely missed some immune exposures. PCR employed 60 Vbeta and 13 Jbeta primers. Data came from immunoSEQ multiplex PCR; TCRdb stores just in-frame clones and leaves some out. The repertoire has some 110,000 clones, roughly 68% of them found once; the top ten carry about 9%. The sequence came from a man aged 30 to 45 in good health and CMV-seropositive. The rearrangement uses TRBV7-8 and TRBJ2-2; 8 nucleotides match TRBD2. Sequences were obtained from PBMCs. CDR3 protein: CASSSQAGAGELFF. CDR3 DNA sequence: TGTGCCAGCAGCTCGCAAGCGGGAGCGGGGGAGCTGTTTTTT.